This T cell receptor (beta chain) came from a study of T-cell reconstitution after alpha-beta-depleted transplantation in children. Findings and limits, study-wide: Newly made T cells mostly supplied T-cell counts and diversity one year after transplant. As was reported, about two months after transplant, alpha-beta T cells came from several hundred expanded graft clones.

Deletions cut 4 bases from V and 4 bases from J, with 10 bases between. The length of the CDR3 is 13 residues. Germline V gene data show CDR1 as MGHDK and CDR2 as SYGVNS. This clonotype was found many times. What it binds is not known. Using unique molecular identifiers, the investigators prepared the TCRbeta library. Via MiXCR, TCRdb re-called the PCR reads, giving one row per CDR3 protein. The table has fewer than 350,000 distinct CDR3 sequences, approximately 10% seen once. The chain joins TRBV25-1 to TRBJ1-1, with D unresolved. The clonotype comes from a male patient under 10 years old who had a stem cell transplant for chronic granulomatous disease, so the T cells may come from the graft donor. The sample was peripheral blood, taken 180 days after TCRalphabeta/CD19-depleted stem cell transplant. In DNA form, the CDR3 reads TGTGCCAGCAGTGCTTCCCCCCCCACTGAAGCTTTCTTT. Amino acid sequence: CASSASPPTEAFF.